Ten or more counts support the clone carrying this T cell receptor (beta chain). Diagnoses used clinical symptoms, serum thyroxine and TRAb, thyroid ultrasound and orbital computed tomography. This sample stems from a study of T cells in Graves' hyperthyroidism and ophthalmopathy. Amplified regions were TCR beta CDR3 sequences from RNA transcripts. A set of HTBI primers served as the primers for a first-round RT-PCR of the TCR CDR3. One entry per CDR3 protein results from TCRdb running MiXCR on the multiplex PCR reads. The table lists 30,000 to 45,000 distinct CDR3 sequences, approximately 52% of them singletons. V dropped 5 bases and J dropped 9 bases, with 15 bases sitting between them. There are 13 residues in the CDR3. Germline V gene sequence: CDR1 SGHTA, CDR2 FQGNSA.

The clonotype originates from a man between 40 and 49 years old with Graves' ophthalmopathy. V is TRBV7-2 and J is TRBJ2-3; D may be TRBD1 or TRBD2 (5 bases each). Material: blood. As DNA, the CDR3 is TGTGCCAGCAGCACGGGGACCCCCTTCACGCAGTATTTT. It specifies CASSTGTPFTQYF.